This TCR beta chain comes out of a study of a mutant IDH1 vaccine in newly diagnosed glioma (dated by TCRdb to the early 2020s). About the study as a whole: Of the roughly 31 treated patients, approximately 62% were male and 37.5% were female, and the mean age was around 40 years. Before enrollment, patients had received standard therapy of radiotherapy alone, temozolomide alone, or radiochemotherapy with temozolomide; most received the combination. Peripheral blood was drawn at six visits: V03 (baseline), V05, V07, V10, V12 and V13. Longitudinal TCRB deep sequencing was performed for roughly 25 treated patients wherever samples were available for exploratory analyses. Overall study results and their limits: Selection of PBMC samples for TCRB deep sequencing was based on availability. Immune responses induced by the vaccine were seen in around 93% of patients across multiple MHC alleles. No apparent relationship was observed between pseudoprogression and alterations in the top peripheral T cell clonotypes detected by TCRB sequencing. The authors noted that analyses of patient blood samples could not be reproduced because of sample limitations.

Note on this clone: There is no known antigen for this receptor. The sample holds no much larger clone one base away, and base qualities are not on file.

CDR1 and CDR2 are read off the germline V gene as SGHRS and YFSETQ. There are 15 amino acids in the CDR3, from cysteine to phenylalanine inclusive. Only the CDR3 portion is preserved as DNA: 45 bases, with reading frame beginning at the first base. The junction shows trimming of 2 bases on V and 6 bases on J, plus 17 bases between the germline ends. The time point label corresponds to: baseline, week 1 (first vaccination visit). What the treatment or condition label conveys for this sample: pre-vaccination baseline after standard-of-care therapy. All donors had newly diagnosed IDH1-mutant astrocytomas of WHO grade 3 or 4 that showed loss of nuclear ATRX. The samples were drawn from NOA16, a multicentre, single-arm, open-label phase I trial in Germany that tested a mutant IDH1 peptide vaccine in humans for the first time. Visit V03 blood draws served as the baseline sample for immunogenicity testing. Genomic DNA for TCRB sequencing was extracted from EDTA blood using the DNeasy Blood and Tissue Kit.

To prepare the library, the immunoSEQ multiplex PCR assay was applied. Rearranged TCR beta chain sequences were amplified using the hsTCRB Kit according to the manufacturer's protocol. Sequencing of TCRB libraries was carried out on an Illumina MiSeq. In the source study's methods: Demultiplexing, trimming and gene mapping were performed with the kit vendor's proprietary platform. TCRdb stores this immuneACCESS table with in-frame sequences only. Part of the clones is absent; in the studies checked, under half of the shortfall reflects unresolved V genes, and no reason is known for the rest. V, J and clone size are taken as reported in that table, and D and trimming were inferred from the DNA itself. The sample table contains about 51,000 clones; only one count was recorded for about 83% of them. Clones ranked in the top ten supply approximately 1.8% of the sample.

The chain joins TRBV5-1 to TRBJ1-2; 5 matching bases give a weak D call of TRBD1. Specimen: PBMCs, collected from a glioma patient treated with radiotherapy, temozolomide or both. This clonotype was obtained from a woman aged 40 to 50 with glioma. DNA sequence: TGCGCCAGCAGCTTAGCTGGGCTGCGGGGGGATGGCTACACCTTC. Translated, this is CASSLAGLRGDGYTF. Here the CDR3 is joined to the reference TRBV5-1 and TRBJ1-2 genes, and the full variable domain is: KAGVTQTPRYLIKTRGQQVTLSCSPISGHRSVSWYQQTPGQGLQFLFEYFSETQRNKGNFPGRFSGRQFSNSRSEMNVSTLELGDSALYLCASSLAGLRGDGYTFGSGTRLTVV.